This TCR beta chain emerged from a study of breast tumors, draining lymph nodes, adjacent tissues. Points from the study as a whole: Findings are consistent with lymph node origin and intratumoral expansion of most tumor T cells. Tumors had less TCR diversity than lymph nodes, more than nontumor tissue. That most tumor T cells come from lymph nodes remained unproven.

This clonotype was observed at least ten times. What it recognizes is unknown. One entry per CDR3 protein results from TCRdb running MiXCR on the multiplex PCR reads. This sample has fewer than 80,000 distinct CDR3 sequences, with less than 50% found just once. Sequencing was carried out using breast tumor tissue. The sequence was obtained from a female donor with breast cancer. Some clones in this sample may be carry-over from other donors' samples.

The CDR3 reads CASSLAYGAVEYTDTQYF. The CDR3 DNA reads TGTGCCAGCAGCTTAGCATATGGAGCGGTCGAGTACACAGATACGCAGTATTTT. This chain links TRBV7-3 with TRBJ2-3, with D possibly matching TRBD2 (5 bases). The CDR3 runs to 18 residues. V shed 2 bases and J shed 2 bases, with 20 bases lying between them. From germline, CDR1 is SGHTA and CDR2 FQGTGA.